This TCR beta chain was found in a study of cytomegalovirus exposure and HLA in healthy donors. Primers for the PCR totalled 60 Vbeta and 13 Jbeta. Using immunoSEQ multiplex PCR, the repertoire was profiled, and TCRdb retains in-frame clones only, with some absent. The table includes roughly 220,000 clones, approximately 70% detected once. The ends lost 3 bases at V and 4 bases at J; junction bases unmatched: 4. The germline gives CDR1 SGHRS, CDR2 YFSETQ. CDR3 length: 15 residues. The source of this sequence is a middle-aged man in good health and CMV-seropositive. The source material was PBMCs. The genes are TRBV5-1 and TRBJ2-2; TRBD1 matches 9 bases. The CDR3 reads CASSSDRGITGELFF. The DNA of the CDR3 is TGCGCCAGCAGCTCCGACAGGGGGATCACCGGGGAGCTGTTTTTT.